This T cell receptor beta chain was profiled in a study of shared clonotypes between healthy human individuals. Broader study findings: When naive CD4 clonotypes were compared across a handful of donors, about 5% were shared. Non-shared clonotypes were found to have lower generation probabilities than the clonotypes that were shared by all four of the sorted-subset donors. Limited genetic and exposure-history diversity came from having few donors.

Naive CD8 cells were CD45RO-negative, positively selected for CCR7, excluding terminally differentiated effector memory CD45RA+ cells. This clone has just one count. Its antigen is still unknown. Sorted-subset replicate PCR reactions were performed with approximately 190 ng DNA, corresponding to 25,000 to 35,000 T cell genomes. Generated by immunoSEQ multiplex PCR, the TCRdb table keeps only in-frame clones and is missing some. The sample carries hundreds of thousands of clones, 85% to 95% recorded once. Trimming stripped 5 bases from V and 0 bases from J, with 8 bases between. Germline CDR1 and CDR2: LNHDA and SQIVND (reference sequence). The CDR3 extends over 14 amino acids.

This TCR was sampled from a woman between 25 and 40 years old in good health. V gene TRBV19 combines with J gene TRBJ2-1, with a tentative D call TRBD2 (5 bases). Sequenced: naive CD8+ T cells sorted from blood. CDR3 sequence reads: CASSARGSYNEQFF. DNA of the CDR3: TGTGCCAGTAGTGCACGGGGCTCCTACAATGAGCAGTTCTTC.